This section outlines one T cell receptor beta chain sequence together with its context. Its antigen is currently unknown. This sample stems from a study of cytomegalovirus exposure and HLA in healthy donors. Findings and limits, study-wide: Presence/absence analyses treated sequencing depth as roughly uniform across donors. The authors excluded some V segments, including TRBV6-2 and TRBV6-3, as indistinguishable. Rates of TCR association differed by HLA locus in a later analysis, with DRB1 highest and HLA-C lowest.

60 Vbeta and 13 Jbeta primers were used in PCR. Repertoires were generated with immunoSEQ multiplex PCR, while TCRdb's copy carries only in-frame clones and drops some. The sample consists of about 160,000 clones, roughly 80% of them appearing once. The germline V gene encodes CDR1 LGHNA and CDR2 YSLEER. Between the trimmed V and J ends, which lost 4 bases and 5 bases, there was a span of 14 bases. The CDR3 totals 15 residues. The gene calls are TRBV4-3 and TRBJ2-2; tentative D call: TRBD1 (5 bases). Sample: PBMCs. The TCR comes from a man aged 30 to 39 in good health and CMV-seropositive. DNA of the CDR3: TGCGCCAGCAGCCGGCAATCAGGGTTTACCGGGGAGCTGTTTTTT. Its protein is CASSRQSGFTGELFF.